The entry that follows covers one TCR beta chain sequence. The antigen is not known. Clinicians diagnosed using symptoms, serum thyroxine, TRAb, thyroid ultrasound and orbital computed tomography. The length of the CDR3 is 12 residues. CDR1 and CDR2 (germline): SQVTM, ANQGSEA. The V end lost 7 bases, the J end lost 0 bases, and 9 bases lay between the germline ends. The sample comes from a study of Graves' ophthalmopathy and Graves' hyperthyroidism. Turning to the study itself: No treatment had been given when peripheral blood was collected at initial diagnosis.

As the template, RNA transcripts were used to amplify TCR beta CDR3 regions. RT-PCR was first run with HTBI primers, then multiplex PCR in a second round. TCRdb processed the multiplex PCR reads anew with MiXCR; each CDR3 protein has one entry. The profile shows a few hundred thousand distinct CDR3 sequences, under 25% of them singletons. Findings of the study overall: Blood samples also showed most expanded thyroid clonotypes exceeding 0.001 frequency. Ophthalmopathy cases were distinguished from stable hyperthyroidism by a 13-signature model, reaching around 88% sensitivity and around 80% specificity.

The origin of this receptor is a young woman with stable Graves' hyperthyroidism. The sequenced sample was peripheral blood. The chain recombines TRBV29-1 with TRBJ1-1; perhaps TRBD1 as D (5 bases). Here the CDR3 DNA reads TGCAGCGCCGACAGCATGAACACTGAAGCTTTCTTT. Its protein is CSADSMNTEAFF.